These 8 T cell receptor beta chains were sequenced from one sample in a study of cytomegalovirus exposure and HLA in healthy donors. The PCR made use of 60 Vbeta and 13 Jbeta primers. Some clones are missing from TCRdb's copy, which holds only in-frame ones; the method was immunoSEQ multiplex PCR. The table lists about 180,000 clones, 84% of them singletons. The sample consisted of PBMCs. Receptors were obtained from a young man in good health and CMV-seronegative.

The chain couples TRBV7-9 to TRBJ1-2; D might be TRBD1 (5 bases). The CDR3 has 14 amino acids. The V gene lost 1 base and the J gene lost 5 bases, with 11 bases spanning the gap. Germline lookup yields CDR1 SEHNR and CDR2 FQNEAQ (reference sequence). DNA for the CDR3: TGTGCCAGCAGCTTAGGGTTGGGGCCTTATGGCTACACCTTC. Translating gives CASSLGLGPYGYTF.

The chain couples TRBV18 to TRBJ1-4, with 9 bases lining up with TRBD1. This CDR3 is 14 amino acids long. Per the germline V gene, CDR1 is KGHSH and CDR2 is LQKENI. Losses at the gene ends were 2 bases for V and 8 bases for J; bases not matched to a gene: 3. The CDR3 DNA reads TGTGCCAGCTCACCAATGGGACAGGGAGAAAAACTGTTTTTT. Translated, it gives CASSPMGQGEKLFF. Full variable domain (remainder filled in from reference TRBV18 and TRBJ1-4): NAGVMQNPRHLVRRRGQEARLRCSPMKGHSHVYWYRQLPEEGLKFMVYLQKENIIDESGMPKERFSAEFPKEGPSILRIQQVVRGDSAAYFCASSPMGQGEKLFFGSGTQLSVL.

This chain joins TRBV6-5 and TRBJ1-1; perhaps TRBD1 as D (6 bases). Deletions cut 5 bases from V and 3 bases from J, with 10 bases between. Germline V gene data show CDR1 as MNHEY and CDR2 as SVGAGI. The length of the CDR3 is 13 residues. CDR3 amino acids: CASSEQGHTEAFF. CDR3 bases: TGTGCCAGCAGTGAACAGGGCCACACTGAAGCTTTCTTT.

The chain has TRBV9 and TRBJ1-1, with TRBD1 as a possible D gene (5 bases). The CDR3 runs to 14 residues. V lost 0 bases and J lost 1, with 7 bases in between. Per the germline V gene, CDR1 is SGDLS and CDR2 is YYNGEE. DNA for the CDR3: TGTGCCAGCAGCGTAGGACAGAAGAACACTGAAGCTTTCTTT. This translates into CASSVGQKNTEAFF.

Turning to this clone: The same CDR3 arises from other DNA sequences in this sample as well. CDR3: CSVDRVRNEQFF. The CDR3 DNA reads TGCAGCGTTGACAGGGTTCGGAATGAGCAGTTCTTC. The chain recombines TRBV29-1 with TRBJ2-1; D is possibly TRBD1 (5 bases). The V gene's germline CDR1 is SQVTM and CDR2 ANQGSEA. Trimming stripped 3 bases from V and 7 bases from J, with 10 bases between. This CDR3 spans 12 amino acids.

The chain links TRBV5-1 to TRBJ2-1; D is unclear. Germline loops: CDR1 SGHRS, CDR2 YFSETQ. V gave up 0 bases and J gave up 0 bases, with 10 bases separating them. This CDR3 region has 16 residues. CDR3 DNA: TGCGCCAGCAGCTTGGATATGTGGAGCTCCTACAATGAGCAGTTCTTC. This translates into CASSLDMWSSYNEQFF.

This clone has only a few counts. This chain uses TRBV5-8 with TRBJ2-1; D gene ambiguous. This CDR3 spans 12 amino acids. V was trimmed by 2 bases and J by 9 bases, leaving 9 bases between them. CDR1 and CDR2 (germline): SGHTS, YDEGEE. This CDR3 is CASSFERGEQFF. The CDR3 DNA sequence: TGTGCCAGCAGCTTTGAGCGCGGTGAGCAGTTCTTC.

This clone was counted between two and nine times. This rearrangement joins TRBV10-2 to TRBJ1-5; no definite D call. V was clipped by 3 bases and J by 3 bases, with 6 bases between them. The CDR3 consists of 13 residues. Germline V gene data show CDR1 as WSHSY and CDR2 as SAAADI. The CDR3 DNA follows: TGCGCCAGCAGTGACAGTGTCAATCAGCCCCAGCATTTT. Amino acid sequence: CASSDSVNQPQHF.